The next 18 T cell receptor beta chains were all read from a single sample in a study of human T cells and chemical hapten exposure. TCRdb used MiXCR to reprocess the RACE reads, holding one entry per CDR3 protein. The sample has approximately 92,000 distinct CDR3 sequences, approximately 10% seen once. This sample's time point: patch test 2, 6 weeks after DPC sensitization. Treatment of the sample: therapeutic diphenylcyclopropenone sensitization with weekly scalp DPC. The specimen comprised whole blood, sampled in connection with sensitization to the hapten diphenylcyclopropenone (DPC). All receptors come from a woman aged 40 to 50 with alopecia areata. Some clones in this sample may be carry-over from other donors' samples.

This clonotype was recorded a few times. The genes are TRBV11-2 and TRBJ1-3, with a possible D match to TRBD1 (6 bases). The CDR3 runs to 18 residues. V gave up 5 bases and J gave up 4 bases, with 24 bases separating them. Germline CDR1 and CDR2: SGHAT and FQNNGV. As DNA, the CDR3 is TGTGCCAGCAGCCCCACCCCAAATCGGGGGGCGCGGGGAAACACCATATATTTT. This encodes CASSPTPNRGARGNTIYF.

This clonotype showed up many times. The V call is TRBV11-2, the J call TRBJ2-1, with no clear D. The CDR3 totals 14 residues. Trimming pared 1 base from V and 2 bases from J, leaving 6 bases between. CDR1 is SGHAT and CDR2 is FQNNGV in the germline V gene. For the CDR3, the DNA is TGTGCCAGCAGCTTAGTTCCAGCCTACAATGAGCAGTTCTTC. Translation: CASSLVPAYNEQFF.

This clonotype showed up many times. The J gene is TRBJ2-3, the V gene TRBV7-2; D not resolved. This CDR3 is built from 12 residues. CDR1 is SGHTA and CDR2 is FQGNSA in the germline V gene. V was shortened by 6 bases and J by 6 bases, with 10 bases between the two germline ends. This CDR3 reads CASRPSSDTQYF. CDR3 in DNA: TGTGCCAGCAGGCCCTCTTCGGATACGCAGTATTTT.

A note on this clonotype: This could be a read error, since a much larger clone is one nucleotide away. The chain has TRBV6-2 or TRBV6-3 and TRBJ1-5; 9 nucleotides line up with TRBD1. Trimming removed 10 bases from V and 12 bases from J; junction bases left unmatched: 16. CDR1 is MNHEY and CDR2 is SVGEGT in the germline V gene. The CDR3 is 14 residues long. CDR3 in amino acids: CANRTGGALNRQHF. CDR3 nucleotide sequence: TGTGCCAACAGAACAGGGGGCGCATTGAATCGCCAGCATTTT.

This clonotype has only a few counts. The rearrangement links TRBV20-1 to TRBJ1-1, with D maybe TRBD1 (5 bases). Trimming stripped 0 bases from V and 3 bases from J, with 11 bases between. Germline CDR1 is DFQATT and CDR2 is SNEGSKA (reference sequence). The CDR3 covers 14 residues. This CDR3 is CSARDGRVHTEAFF. The CDR3 DNA is TGCAGTGCTAGAGACGGCAGGGTCCACACTGAAGCTTTCTTT.

V and J are TRBV20-1 and TRBJ2-7, with a tentative D call TRBD1 (6 bases). V was cut by 0 bases and J by 7 bases, with 13 bases left in between. Germline CDR1 and CDR2: DFQATT and SNEGSKA (reference sequence). CDR3 length: 13 residues. The CDR3 DNA is TGCAGTGCTAGAGAATTCCAGGGGCTGGAGCAGTACTTC. Amino acids: CSAREFQGLEQYF.

The chain carries TRBV27 and TRBJ2-5; TRBD2 is a possible D gene (5 bases). The CDR3 covers 13 residues. V was trimmed by 2 bases and J by 5 bases, leaving 9 bases between them. CDR1 and CDR2 (germline): MNHEY, SMNVEV (reference sequence). The CDR3 protein is CASSLEGGETQYF. CDR3 bases: TGTGCCAGCAGTTTAGAGGGTGGCGAGACCCAGTACTTC.

The chain recombines TRBV7-9 with TRBJ2-3, with 9 bases identical to TRBD2. Trimming cost V 6 bases and J 1 base; bases outside gene matches: 5. In germline, CDR1 is SEHNR, CDR2 FQNEAQ (reference sequence). The CDR3 covers 15 residues. CDR3 sequence: CASSQTSGGTDTQYF. As DNA, the CDR3 is TGTGCCAGCAGTCAGACTAGCGGTGGCACAGATACGCAGTATTTT.

This clonotype appeared many times. This sequence joins TRBV19 and TRBJ2-2, with D possibly being TRBD2 (7 bases). Germline lookup yields CDR1 LNHDA and CDR2 SQIVND (reference sequence). V lost 10 bases to trimming and J lost 3 bases, with 15 bases between them. The CDR3 covers 14 residues. This CDR3 is CAINRGADTGELFF. In DNA, the CDR3 is TGTGCCATTAACCGGGGGGCGGACACCGGGGAGCTGTTTTTT.

This clonotype was seen a handful of times. The CDR3 DNA is TGTGCCAGCAGCTTCAGAGATGAAGCTTTCTTT. Translated, it gives CASSFRDEAFF. This chain joins TRBV3-1 and TRBJ1-1; D ambiguous. The CDR3 spans 11 residues. The V gene lost 5 bases and the J gene lost 7 bases, with 8 bases spanning the gap. Germline V gives CDR1 LGHDT, CDR2 YNNKEL (reference sequence).

The sample holds many counts of this clonotype. J is TRBJ2-7 and V is TRBV7-6, with D maybe TRBD2 (6 bases). The CDR3 sequence is 12 residues long. CDR1 SGHVS and CDR2 FNYEAQ come from the germline V gene. V was pared by 4 bases and J by 6 bases, with 10 bases between. Here the CDR3 reads CASSSGVGEQYF. CDR3 nucleotides: TGTGCCAGCAGCTCGGGGGTCGGCGAGCAGTACTTC.

V is TRBV9 and J is TRBJ1-5, with TRBD1 identical over 7 bases. CDR1 and CDR2 (germline): SGDLS, YYNGEE. This CDR3 is built from 15 residues. Trimming cost V 4 bases and J 3 bases; bases outside gene matches: 7. CDR3 nucleotides: TGTGCCAGCAGCCCTGGGGACAGAGACAATCAGCCCCAGCATTTT. This encodes CASSPGDRDNQPQHF.

This clonotype was counted many times. The chain combines TRBV7-9 with TRBJ2-5; D remains unclear. This CDR3 spans 12 amino acids. Germline V gene data show CDR1 as SEHNR and CDR2 as FQNEAQ (reference sequence). Trimming removed 0 bases from V and 9 bases from J, with 8 bases in between. DNA for the CDR3: TGTGCCAGCAGCTTAGCGGGGAACCCCCAGTACTTC. This codes for CASSLAGNPQYF.

The chain couples TRBV29-1 to TRBJ2-7, with a possible D match to TRBD2 (5 bases). This CDR3 has 13 amino acids. The germline V gene has CDR1 SQVTM and CDR2 ANQGSEA. The V and J ends lost 2 bases and 0 bases respectively, with 8 bases between them. The CDR3 nucleotides are TGCAGCGTTGAACAGCGGAACTCCTACGAGCAGTACTTC. The encoded protein is CSVEQRNSYEQYF.

V and J are TRBV7-2 and TRBJ2-1; 7 positions match TRBD2. Trimming removed 5 bases from V and 7 bases from J; junction bases left unmatched: 11. This CDR3 is 15 amino acids long. Germline loops: CDR1 SGHTA, CDR2 FQGNSA. CDR3 sequence (DNA): TGTGCCAGCAGCCGCCCCTGGGGGGGGGAGAATGAGCAGTTCTTC. This encodes CASSRPWGGENEQFF. Variable domain in full (rest from reference TRBV7-2 and TRBJ2-1): GAGVSQSPSNKVTEKGKDVELRCDPISGHTALYWYRQSLGQGLEFLIYFQGNSAPDKSGLPSDRFSAERTGGSVSTLTIQRTQQEDSAVYLCASSRPWGGENEQFFGPGTRLTVL.

The chain couples TRBV9 to TRBJ2-5, with 8 bases fitting TRBD2. Germline CDR1 reads SGDLS; CDR2 reads YYNGEE. With V trimmed by 2 bases and J by 1 base, 7 bases remained unmatched. The CDR3 covers 16 residues. The DNA for the CDR3 is TGTGCCAGCAGCGTCGGCCCACTAGCGGCCCAAGAGACCCAGTACTTC. Residues: CASSVGPLAAQETQYF.

This clonotype has ten or more counts. Here the CDR3 reads CAWTGDPGTDTQYF. The CDR3 DNA follows: TGTGCCTGGACCGGGGATCCGGGAACAGATACGCAGTATTTT. The chain employs TRBV30 and TRBJ2-3, with D possibly TRBD2 on 5 matching bases. Germline CDR1 is GTSNPN and CDR2 is SVGIG (reference sequence). The CDR3 covers 14 residues. Trimming pared 4 bases from V and 3 bases from J, leaving 14 bases between. Complete variable domain (other parts from reference TRBV30 and TRBJ2-3): SQTIHQWPATLVQPVGSPLSLECTVEGTSNPNLYWYRQAAGRGLQLLFYSVGIGQISSEVPQNLSASRPQDRQFILSSKKLLLSDSGFYLCAWTGDPGTDTQYFGPGTRLTVL.

The sample holds many counts of this clonotype. The V call is TRBV5-4, the J call TRBJ2-2, with a weak D call TRBD2 (6 bases). This CDR3 has 16 amino acids. Germline CDR1 is SGHNT and CDR2 is YYREEE (reference sequence). Deletions cut 0 bases from V and 1 base from J, with 10 bases between. Here the CDR3 reads CASSLALAKNTGELFF. CDR3 bases: TGTGCCAGCAGCTTGGCACTAGCCAAGAACACCGGGGAGCTGTTTTTT.